These 2 T cell receptor beta chains were all obtained from the same sample, sequenced in a study of radiotherapy plus CTLA-4 blockade in lung cancer. This table comes from immunoSEQ multiplex PCR, and its TCRdb copy is limited to in-frame clones, with some not included. The sample gives roughly 75,000 clones, about 80% of which show up once; approximately 0.8% is in the top ten. Sequencing used peripheral blood, obtained from a patient treated with radiotherapy plus ipilimumab. The receptors come from a human donor with non-small cell lung cancer who had stable disease on radiotherapy plus ipilimumab.

The chain combines TRBV28 with TRBJ2-7; 8 nucleotides line up with TRBD1. This CDR3 contains 16 residues. The V and J ends lost 5 bases and 3 bases, in that order; junction bases with no gene match: 12. The germline gives CDR1 MDHEN, CDR2 SYDVKM. CDR3 DNA: TGTGCCAGCAGTCCATCCCAGGGGGCAAAACGCTACGAGCAGTACTTC. Residues: CASSPSQGAKRYEQYF.

CDR3 sequence: CASSPRGRGLYGYTF. CDR3 DNA sequence: TGTGCCAGCAGTCCGAGGGGCAGGGGCCTTTATGGCTACACCTTC. The chain links TRBV2 to TRBJ1-2; tentative D call: TRBD1 (6 bases). The CDR3 runs 15 residues. V lost 5 bases and J lost 5, with 18 bases in between. CDR1 SNHLY and CDR2 FYNNEI come from the germline V gene.